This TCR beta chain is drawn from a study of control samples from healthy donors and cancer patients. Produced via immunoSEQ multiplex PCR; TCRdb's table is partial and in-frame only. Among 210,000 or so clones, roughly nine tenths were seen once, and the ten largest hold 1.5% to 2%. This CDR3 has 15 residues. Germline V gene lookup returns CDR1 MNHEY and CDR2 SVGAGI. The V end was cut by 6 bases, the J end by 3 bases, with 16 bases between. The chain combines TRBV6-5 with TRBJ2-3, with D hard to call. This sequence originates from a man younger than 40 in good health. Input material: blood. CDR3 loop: CASSPERRRTDTQYF. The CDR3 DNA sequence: TGTGCCAGCAGCCCCGAAAGGAGAAGGACAGATACGCAGTATTTT.